These T cell receptor beta chains were read from a single sample in a study of shared clonotypes between healthy human individuals. Produced via immunoSEQ multiplex PCR; TCRdb's table is partial and in-frame only. The sample consists of over a million clones, 75% to 80% of them appearing once. Sequencing was performed on memory CD4+ T cells from PBMCs. Receptors were obtained from a young man in good health. Some clones in this sample may be carry-over from other donors' samples. Both conserved end residues are part of each CDR3. D genes are given only for firm matches.

TRBD2 | TRBV15 | CATSSGASGRAGEQYF
- | TRBV5-8 | CASSLQGKSTDTQYF
TRBD1 | TRBV9 | CASSVGDRGYEQYF
TRBD2 | TRBV29-1 | CSVGGTSGSYEQYF
- | TRBV28 | CASSFSQVNQPQHF
- | TRBV2 | CASRDTSGSNQPQHF
- | TRBV5-1 | CASSFRSQKEKLFF
TRBD2 | TRBV5-1 | CASSWTSGSTDTQYF
- | TRBV7-2 | CASSLTREVTDTQYF
- | TRBV6-1 | CASTLGAGDTYEQYF
- | TRBV2 | CASRGGPYEQYF
TRBD2 | TRBV7-2 | CASSGGTSGSREQYF
- | TRBV9 | CASSASYGSYEQYF
TRBD1 | TRBV14 | CASSRDRNPLGYTF
- | TRBV9 | CASSVAPPGELFF
- | TRBV28 | CASSLGLLRGLGNEQFF
- | TRBV30 | CAWSAGVVAPQYF
- | TRBV15 | CATSRGDNYEQYF
- | TRBV13 | CASSLKITASTDTQYF
- | TRBV5-5 | CASSGPAGTDTQYF
- | TRBV19 | CASSMEPSYNEQFF
- | TRBV6-1 | CASSPGQGRGDTQYF
- | TRBV7-8 | CASSPYGGSEETQYF
TRBD2 | TRBV2 | CASMSSGSGTGELFF
- | TRBV30 | CAWSVRNTGELFF
TRBD1 | TRBV10-2 | CASTGQGAYEQYF
- | TRBV27 | CASCQGRGAYNEQFF
- | TRBV2 | CASGAYEQFF
- | TRBV28 | CASRKTGNTEAFF
- | TRBV29-1 | CSVGGPAVGANVLTF
- | TRBV2 | CATKAGRGRETQYF
- | TRBV5-1 | CASSLLVVGHEQYF
- | TRBV4-2 | CASSQEGGGSENIQYF
- | TRBV30 | CAWSGGRVVSYEQYF
TRBD1 | TRBV5-1 | CASSFQTGEEQFF
- | TRBV10-2 | CASRTARETQYF
TRBD1 | TRBV7-9 | CASYQRDSSSGANVLTF
TRBD1 | TRBV5-6 | CASSLGQPYNEQFF
TRBD1 | TRBV18 | CASSLRDSRFTDTQYF
- | TRBV28 | CASRTKVVSAGPYTYEQYF
TRBD2 | TRBV7-3 | CASSPHRAGTTYEQFF
- | TRBV5-1 | CASSLVSAYNEQFF
- | TRBV5-8 | CASSLRGGVYNEQFF
TRBD1 | TRBV2 | CASSDRGQYTETQYF
TRBD2 | TRBV9 | CASSVGGTNPTGELFF
TRBD2 | TRBV30 | CAWRDPGLAGETQYF
TRBD1 | TRBV7-2 | CASSLGDSLQETQYF
- | TRBV7-2 | CASSLHQGYQPQHF
- | TRBV6-6 | CASSSQWPQHF
TRBD2 | TRBV4-1 | CASSRIMTSGSSYEQFF
- | TRBV5-1 | CASSIVPGLVNEQFF
TRBD1 | TRBV5-1 | CASSLAGTGGDTQYF
- | TRBV5-1 | CASSQDSGADTQYF